This passage covers 22 T cell receptor beta chains from one sample sequenced in a study of T cells in Graves' hyperthyroidism and ophthalmopathy. RNA transcripts provided the source from which TCR beta CDR3 regions were amplified. First-round RT-PCR with HTBI primers amplified the TCR CDR3 region. Each CDR3 protein is one row after TCRdb ran MiXCR on the multiplex PCR reads. The table has fewer than 750,000 distinct CDR3 sequences, 14% to 15% seen once. Source material: blood. These TCRs come from a woman aged 40 to 55 with Graves' ophthalmopathy.

This clonotype was observed at least ten times. The genes are TRBV7-9 and TRBJ2-7; 11 bases align to TRBD1. V gave up 2 bases and J gave up 4 bases; unmatched junction bases: 7. This CDR3 has 16 residues. In germline, CDR1 is SEHNR, CDR2 FQNEAQ (reference sequence). The CDR3 DNA reads TGTGCCAGCAGCTTATTTTTGGGACAGGGGGGTTACGAGCAGTACTTC. It encodes CASSLFLGQGGYEQYF.

This clonotype was seen at least ten times. This sequence joins TRBV15 and TRBJ2-7; D perhaps matches TRBD1 (6 bases). From germline, CDR1 is LNHNV and CDR2 YYDKDF (reference sequence). This CDR3 is built from 17 residues. The V and J ends lost 1 base and 2 bases respectively, with 18 bases between them. This CDR3 is CATSRGKWGDRPYEQYF. DNA of the CDR3: TGTGCCACCAGCAGAGGAAAATGGGGTGACAGGCCCTACGAGCAGTACTTC.

In its sample, this clonotype was seen many times. The chain employs TRBV11-2 and TRBJ2-5, with 8 bases matching TRBD1. The V gene end was trimmed by 4 bases and the J gene end by 4 bases; junction bases not matched to a gene: 8. Germline CDR1 and CDR2: SGHAT and FQNNGV. This CDR3 contains 15 residues. CDR3: CASSSWTGTGETQYF. The CDR3 nucleotides are TGTGCCAGCAGCTCCTGGACAGGGACAGGAGAGACCCAGTACTTC.

The sample holds many counts of this clonotype. The V and J genes are TRBV28 and TRBJ2-7; possibly TRBD2 for D (6 bases). From germline, CDR1 is MDHEN and CDR2 SYDVKM. There are 16 residues in the CDR3. Trimming cost V 6 bases and J 0 bases, with 18 bases left between them. This CDR3 is CASRAEGGPPSYEQYF. CDR3 nucleotides: TGTGCCAGCAGAGCGGAGGGAGGACCCCCCTCCTACGAGCAGTACTTC.

This clonotype was seen ten or more times. CDR3 sequence reads: CASNVRQGRFEQYF. CDR3 DNA: TGTGCCAGCAACGTAAGACAGGGGCGTTTCGAGCAGTACTTC. The V gene is TRBV6-1, the J gene TRBJ2-7, with 8 positions matching TRBD1. The CDR3 is 14 residues long. The germline V gene encodes CDR1 MNHNS and CDR2 SASEGT. With V trimmed by 7 bases and J by 6 bases, 11 bases remained unmatched.

This clonotype was seen many times. The chain recombines TRBV7-3 with TRBJ1-2; 8 nucleotides align to TRBD1. Germline trimming cut 0 bases from V and 3 bases from J; bases unmatched to any gene: 9. The CDR3 covers 17 residues. The germline CDR1 and CDR2 sequences are SGHTA and FQGTGA. The CDR3 loop reads CASSLTAGQGSYYGYTF. DNA for the CDR3: TGTGCCAGCAGCTTAACGGCAGGACAGGGTTCCTACTATGGCTACACCTTC. Full variable domain (rest looked up from reference TRBV7-3 and TRBJ1-2): GAGVSQTPSNKVTEKGKYVELRCDPISGHTALYWYRQSLGQGPEFLIYFQGTGAADDSGLPNDRFFAVRPEGSVSTLKIQRTERGDSAVYLCASSLTAGQGSYYGYTFGSGTRLTVV.

There are many counts of this clonotype. The gene calls are TRBV6-1 and TRBJ1-2; possible D gene TRBD1, 5 bases. This CDR3 is built from 12 residues. V gave up 11 bases and J gave up 1 base, with 11 bases separating them. Germline V gene data show CDR1 as MNHNS and CDR2 as SASEGT. This CDR3 is CASGEFNYGYTF. CDR3 nucleotide sequence: TGTGCCTCGGGGGAATTTAACTATGGCTACACCTTC.

This clonotype was found many times. The chain recombines TRBV6-5 with TRBJ2-2; D call uncertain. The CDR3 length is 15 residues. Looked up from germline, CDR1 is MNHEY and CDR2 is SVGAGI. V was cut by 0 bases and J by 6 bases, with 11 bases left in between. This chain's CDR3 is CASSYSQSPAGELFF. CDR3 nucleotide sequence: TGTGCCAGCAGTTACTCCCAGTCCCCCGCCGGGGAGCTGTTTTTT.

This clonotype was recorded many times. The V call is TRBV6-1, the J call TRBJ2-5, with TRBD1 matching over 7 bases. CDR3 length: 14 amino acids. The V gene's germline CDR1 is MNHNS and CDR2 SASEGT. V gave up 7 bases and J gave up 1 base; unmatched junction bases: 6. The CDR3 loop reads CASTEQGSQETQYF. As DNA, the CDR3 is TGTGCCAGCACCGAACAGGGGTCCCAAGAGACCCAGTACTTC.

This chain uses TRBV6-1 with TRBJ1-6, with D possibly matching TRBD1 (6 bases). The CDR3 runs 15 residues. Trimming left V 2 bases short and J 8 bases short, with 13 bases between. Looked up from germline, CDR1 is MNHNS and CDR2 is SASEGT. The CDR3 bases are TGTGCCAGCAGTGAAATACAGGGAAGGGATTCACCCCTCCACTTT. Its translation is CASSEIQGRDSPLHF.

There are many counts of this clonotype. This sequence joins TRBV20-1 and TRBJ2-5; TRBD1 agrees at 7 bases. This CDR3 contains 12 residues. The V gene end was trimmed by 2 bases and the J gene end by 5 bases; junction bases not matched to a gene: 2. The V gene's germline CDR1 is DFQATT and CDR2 SNEGSKA (reference sequence). CDR3 nucleotide sequence: TGCAGTGCTAGACAGGGGGTCGAGACCCAGTACTTC. It is translated as CSARQGVETQYF.

This chain uses TRBV5-1 with TRBJ2-3; TRBD2 matches at 12 bases. Germline CDR1 and CDR2: SGHRS and YFSETQ. The CDR3 extends over 17 amino acids. V shed 0 bases and J 3 bases; nucleotides not matched to a gene: 5. In DNA form, the CDR3 reads TGCGCCAGCAGCTTGGGACTAGCGGGAGACGGGACAGATACGCAGTATTTT. It codes for CASSLGLAGDGTDTQYF.

This clonotype has at least ten counts. This chain links TRBV20-1 with TRBJ1-1; 8 nucleotides line up with TRBD1. This CDR3 contains 15 residues. Germline loops: CDR1 DFQATT, CDR2 SNEGSKA (reference sequence). V shed 4 bases, J shed 0 bases, and the junction held 7 bases outside the gene matches. The CDR3 DNA follows: TGCAGTGCTACTGGACAGGGAGGTATGAACACTGAAGCTTTCTTT. It codes for CSATGQGGMNTEAFF.

V usage is TRBV12-1 and J usage is TRBJ2-2; the table gives TRBD2 as D, unverified against the DNA. TRBV12-1 is termed a pseudogene. CDR3 length equals 21 residues. CDR3 nucleotides: TGTGCCAGCAGCTCTGCCACACTTAAAGGACTAGCGGGAGAGAAAAGCGGGGAGCTGTTTTTT. This codes for CASSSATLKGLAGEKSGELFF.

Only a few counts were recorded for this clonotype. The rearrangement uses TRBV7-3 and TRBJ2-5; 7 bases are a match to TRBD2. The CDR3 is made up of 15 amino acids. Germline V gene data show CDR1 as SGHTA and CDR2 as FQGTGA. Trimming cost V 5 bases and J 4 bases; bases outside gene matches: 10. The CDR3 DNA follows: TGTGCCAGCAGCCCTCGGGGGGAGCGGGCAGAGACCCAGTACTTC. Amino acids: CASSPRGERAETQYF.

This clonotype was counted many times. This chain connects TRBV5-4 to TRBJ2-5; a possible D gene is TRBD1 (6 bases). The CDR3 extends over 13 amino acids. Germline V CDR1 and CDR2: SGHNT, YYREEE (reference sequence). V was trimmed by 5 bases and J by 5 bases, leaving 13 bases between them. The CDR3 DNA is TGTGCCAGCAGTCTAGGACAGTTGGAGACCCAGTACTTC. Its translation: CASSLGQLETQYF.

J is TRBJ2-5 and V is TRBV20-1; 8 nucleotides agree with TRBD1. The germline CDR1 and CDR2 sequences are DFQATT and SNEGSKA (reference sequence). V trimming: 0 bases; J trimming: 5 bases; junction bases outside the gene matches: 8. The CDR3 is 15 amino acids. CDR3: CSAREAGGVWETQYF. CDR3 nucleotide sequence: TGCAGTGCTAGAGAGGCAGGGGGCGTATGGGAGACCCAGTACTTC.

This clonotype was counted only a few times. The chain is built from TRBV18 and TRBJ1-2, with 7 bases aligning to TRBD1. The germline V gene encodes CDR1 KGHSH and CDR2 LQKENI. The CDR3 consists of 16 residues. Germline trimming cut 3 bases from V and 7 bases from J; bases unmatched to any gene: 14. CDR3 nucleotide sequence: TGTGCCAGCTCACCGGTTCTTAGGACAGGAGGTTCTGGCTACACCTTC. It encodes CASSPVLRTGGSGYTF.

This clonotype was detected ten times or more. V and J are TRBV28 and TRBJ1-2; D is possibly TRBD1 (5 bases). This CDR3 has 17 amino acids. CDR1 and CDR2 from the germline V gene are MDHEN and SYDVKM. The ends were cut back, 1 base at V and 1 base at J, with 16 bases in the middle. CDR3 sequence reads: CASSLYRRGYSNYGYTF. In DNA form, the CDR3 reads TGTGCCAGCAGTTTATATCGGCGGGGGTACAGTAACTATGGCTACACCTTC.

In this sample, this clonotype turned up many times. The rearrangement joins TRBV7-3 to TRBJ2-2; D is uncertain. V dropped 2 bases and J dropped 11 bases, with 15 bases sitting between them. The CDR3 spans 14 residues. CDR1 and CDR2 from the germline V gene are SGHTA and FQGTGA. CDR3 nucleotides: TGTGCCAGCAGCTTAGTACACGGCCAGCCCGAGCTGTTTTTT. Amino acid sequence: CASSLVHGQPELFF. The whole variable domain, remainder taken from reference TRBV7-3 and TRBJ2-2, is GAGVSQTPSNKVTEKGKYVELRCDPISGHTALYWYRQSLGQGPEFLIYFQGTGAADDSGLPNDRFFAVRPEGSVSTLKIQRTERGDSAVYLCASSLVHGQPELFFGEGSRLTVL.

This clonotype has a count of ten or more. J is TRBJ1-1 and V is TRBV10-3; 9 bases agree with TRBD1. CDR3 size: 15 residues. Germline CDR1 reads ENHRY; CDR2 reads SYGVKD. V gave up 4 bases and J gave up 3 bases; unmatched junction bases: 6. CDR3 amino acids: CAISVDRGSHTEAFF. The CDR3 DNA is TGTGCCATCAGTGTGGACAGGGGATCCCACACTGAAGCTTTCTTT.

This clonotype has a handful of counts. This CDR3 is CASSVGLSTSLRELFF. The CDR3 coding sequence is TGTGCCAGCAGTGTTGGGTTGTCAACATCTTTGCGGGAGCTGTTTTTT. The chain employs TRBV2 and TRBJ2-2; D remains unclear. The germline V gene has CDR1 SNHLY and CDR2 FYNNEI. CDR3 length equals 16 residues. V dropped 4 bases and J dropped 9 bases, with 21 bases sitting between them. The variable domain in full, with the rest retrieved from reference TRBV2 and TRBJ2-2, is EPEVTQTPSHQVTQMGQEVILRCVPISNHLYFYWYRQILGQKVEFLVSFYNNEISEKSEIFDDQFSVERPDGSNFTLKIRSTKLEDSAMYFCASSVGLSTSLRELFFGEGSRLTVL.